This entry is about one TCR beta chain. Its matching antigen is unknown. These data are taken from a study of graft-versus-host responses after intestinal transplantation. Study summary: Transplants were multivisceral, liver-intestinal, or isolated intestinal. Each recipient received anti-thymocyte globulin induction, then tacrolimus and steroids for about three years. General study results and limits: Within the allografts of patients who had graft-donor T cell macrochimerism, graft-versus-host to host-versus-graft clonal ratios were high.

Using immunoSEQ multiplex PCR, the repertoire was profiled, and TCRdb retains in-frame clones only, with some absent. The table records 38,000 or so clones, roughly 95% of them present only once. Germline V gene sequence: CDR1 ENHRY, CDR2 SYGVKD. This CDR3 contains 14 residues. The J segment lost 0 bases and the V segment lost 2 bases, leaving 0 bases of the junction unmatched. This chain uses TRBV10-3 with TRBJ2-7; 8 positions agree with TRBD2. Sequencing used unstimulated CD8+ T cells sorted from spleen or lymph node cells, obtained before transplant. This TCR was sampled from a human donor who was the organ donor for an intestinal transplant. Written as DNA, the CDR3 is TGTGCCATCAGTGAGGGGACTAGCTCCTACGAGCAGTACTTC. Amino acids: CAISEGTSSYEQYF.